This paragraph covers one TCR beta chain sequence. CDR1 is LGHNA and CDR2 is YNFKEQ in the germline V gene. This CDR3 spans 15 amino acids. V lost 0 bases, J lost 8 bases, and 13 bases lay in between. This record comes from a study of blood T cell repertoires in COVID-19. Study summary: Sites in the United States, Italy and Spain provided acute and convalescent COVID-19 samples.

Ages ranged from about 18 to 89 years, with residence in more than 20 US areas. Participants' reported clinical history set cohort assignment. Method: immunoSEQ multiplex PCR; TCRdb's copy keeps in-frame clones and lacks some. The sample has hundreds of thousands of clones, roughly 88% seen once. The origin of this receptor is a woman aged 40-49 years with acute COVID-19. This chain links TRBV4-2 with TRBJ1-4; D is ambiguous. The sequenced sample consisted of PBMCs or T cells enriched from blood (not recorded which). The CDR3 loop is CASSQEPGKNEKLFF. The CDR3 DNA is TGTGCCAGCAGCCAAGAACCGGGGAAAAACGAAAAACTGTTTTTT.